A selection of T cell receptor beta chains follows, all from one sample in a study of CD8 T cells in ankylosing spondylitis. One entry per CDR3 protein, called by TCRdb with MiXCR from the 5' RACE reads. Of some 140,000 distinct CDR3 sequences detected, 8% to 9% appear once; the ten largest clones hold under 7.5%. What was sequenced was synovial fluid, either unsorted or a sorted T cell fraction (not recorded which). These receptors came from a male donor with ankylosing spondylitis. Each CDR3 is given with its conserved first and last residue.

TRBV7-8	CASSLAQGAEAFF
TRBV30	CAWITSGANVLTF
TRBV24-1	CATSEPGQETQYF
TRBV7-2	CASSLLVEQYF
TRBV12-3/TRBV12-4	CASSLRIFEQYF
TRBV2	CASGLAGVTDTQYF
TRBV5-6	CASSLSGGRRYTQYF
TRBV18	CASSPRTGWTGELFF
TRBV7-2	CASSLMDSAQYF
TRBV5-1	CASSLQGLHQPQHF
TRBV7-2	CASSLWGATGELFF
TRBV5-6	CASSFPRDTQYF
TRBV20-1	CSARDNVVYEQYF
TRBV9	CASSAGQALSYEQYF
TRBV4-1	CASSPGGQTLYEQYF
TRBV12-3/TRBV12-4	CASSLLGEGSNQPQHF
TRBV6-6	CASSYDYGYTF
TRBV28	CASRGQGNYEQYF
TRBV3-1	CASSRTGGAREKLFF
TRBV28	CASTYDRVGTDTQYF
TRBV20-1	CSATPSNYGYTF
TRBV3-1	CASSREARSDSVKYF
TRBV3-1	CASSRGPSNQLQHF
TRBV21-1	CANAGVGYEQYF
TRBV7-2	CASSLGGSWEETQYF
TRBV7-2	CASSRGGQATDTQYF
TRBV7-2	CASSRTVNYGYTF
TRBV4-2	CASSTTGRNQPQHF
TRBV5-5	CASSLEGGDQPQHF
TRBV28	CASSRTPYGLAQHF
TRBV20-1	CSASPQIGVYGYTF
TRBV20-1	CSARGTRSEQYF
TRBV6-2/TRBV6-3	CASRNSGTSLFGELFF
TRBV4-2	CASSQELAGGPAYNEQFF
TRBV21-1	CASSKGYSSTTPTYEQYF
TRBV15	CATSSVGISLNEKLFF